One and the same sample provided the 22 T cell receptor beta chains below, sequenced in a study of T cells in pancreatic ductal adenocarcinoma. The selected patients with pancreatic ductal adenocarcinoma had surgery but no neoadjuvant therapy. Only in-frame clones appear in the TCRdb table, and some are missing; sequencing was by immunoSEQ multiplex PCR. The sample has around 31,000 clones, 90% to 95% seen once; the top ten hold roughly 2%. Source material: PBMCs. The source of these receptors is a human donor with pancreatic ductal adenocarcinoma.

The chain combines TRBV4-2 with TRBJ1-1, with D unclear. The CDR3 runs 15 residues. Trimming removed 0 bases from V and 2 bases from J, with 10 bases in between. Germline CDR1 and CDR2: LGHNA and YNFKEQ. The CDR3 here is CASSQDRAANTEAFF. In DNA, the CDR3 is TGTGCCAGCAGCCAAGATCGGGCAGCCAACACTGAAGCTTTCTTT.

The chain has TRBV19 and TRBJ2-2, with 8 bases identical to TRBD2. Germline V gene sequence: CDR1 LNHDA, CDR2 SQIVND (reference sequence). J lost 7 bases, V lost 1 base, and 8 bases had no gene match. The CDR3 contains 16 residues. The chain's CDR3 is CASSIATSGGVGELFF. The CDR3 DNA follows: TGTGCCAGTAGTATAGCTACATCGGGAGGGGTCGGGGAGCTGTTTTTT.

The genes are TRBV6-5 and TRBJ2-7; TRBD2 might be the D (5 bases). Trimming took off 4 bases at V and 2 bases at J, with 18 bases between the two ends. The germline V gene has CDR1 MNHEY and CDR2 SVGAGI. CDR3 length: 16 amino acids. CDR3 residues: CASSLRKEAPTYEQYF. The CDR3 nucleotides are TGTGCCAGCAGTTTACGAAAGGAGGCGCCTACCTACGAGCAGTACTTC.

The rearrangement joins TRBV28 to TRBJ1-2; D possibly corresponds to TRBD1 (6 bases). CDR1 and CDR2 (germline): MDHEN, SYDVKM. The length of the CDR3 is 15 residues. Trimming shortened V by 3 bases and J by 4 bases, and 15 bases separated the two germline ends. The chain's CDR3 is CASSLGGQGTYGYTF. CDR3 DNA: TGTGCCAGCAGTTTGGGGGGGCAGGGGACCTATGGCTACACCTTC.

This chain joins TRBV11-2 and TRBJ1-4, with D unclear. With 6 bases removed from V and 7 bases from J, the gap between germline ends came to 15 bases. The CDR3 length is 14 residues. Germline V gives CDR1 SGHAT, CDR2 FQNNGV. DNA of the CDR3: TGTGCCAGCAGTCCCGCCCCGTTTGGTGAAAAACTGTTTTTT. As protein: CASSPAPFGEKLFF. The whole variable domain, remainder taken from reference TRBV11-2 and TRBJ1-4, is EAGVAQSPRYKIIEKRQSVAFWCNPISGHATLYWYQQILGQGPKLLIQFQNNGVVDDSQLPKDRFSAERLKGVDSTLKIQPAKLEDSAVYLCASSPAPFGEKLFFGSGTQLSVL.

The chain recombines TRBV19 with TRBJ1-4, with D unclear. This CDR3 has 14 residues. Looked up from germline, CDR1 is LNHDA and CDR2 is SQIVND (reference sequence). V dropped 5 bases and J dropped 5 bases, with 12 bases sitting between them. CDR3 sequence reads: CASSVDRPNEKLFF. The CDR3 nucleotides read TGTGCCAGTAGTGTGGACCGACCGAATGAAAAACTGTTTTTT. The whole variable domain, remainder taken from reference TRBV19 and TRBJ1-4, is DGGITQSPKYLFRKEGQNVTLSCEQNLNHDAMYWYRQDPGQGLRLIYYSQIVNDFQKGDIAEGYSVSREKKESFPLTVTSAQKNPTAFYLCASSVDRPNEKLFFGSGTQLSVL.

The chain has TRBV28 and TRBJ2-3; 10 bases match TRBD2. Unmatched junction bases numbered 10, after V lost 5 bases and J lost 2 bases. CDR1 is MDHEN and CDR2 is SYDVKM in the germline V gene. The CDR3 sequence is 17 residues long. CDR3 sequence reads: CASSRRTSGTLTDTQYF. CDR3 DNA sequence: TGTGCCAGCAGTCGAAGGACTAGCGGAACCCTCACAGATACGCAGTATTTT.

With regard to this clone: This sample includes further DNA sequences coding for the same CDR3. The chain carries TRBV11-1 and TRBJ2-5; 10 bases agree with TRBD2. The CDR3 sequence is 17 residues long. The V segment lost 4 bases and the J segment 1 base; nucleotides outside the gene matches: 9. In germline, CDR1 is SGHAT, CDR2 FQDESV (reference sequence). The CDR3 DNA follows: TGTGCCAGCAGCTCCGGAGAACTAGCGGGACGCCAAGAGACCCAGTACTTC. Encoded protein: CASSSGELAGRQETQYF.

CDR3 amino acids: CASSPRNPGLAGKRAYNEQFF. DNA for the CDR3: TGCGCCAGCAGCCCCCGGAACCCGGGACTAGCGGGAAAACGGGCTTACAATGAGCAGTTCTTC. The gene calls are TRBV4-1 and TRBJ2-1, with TRBD2 matching 13 bases. Germline trimming cut 4 bases from V and 4 bases from J; bases unmatched to any gene: 19. The length of the CDR3 is 21 residues. Per germline, CDR1 MGHRA and CDR2 YSYEKL.

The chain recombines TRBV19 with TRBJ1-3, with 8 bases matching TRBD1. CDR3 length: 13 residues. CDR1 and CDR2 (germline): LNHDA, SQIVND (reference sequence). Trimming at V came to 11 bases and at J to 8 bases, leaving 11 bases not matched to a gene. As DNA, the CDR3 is TGTGCCTGCAAGCGGGACAGGAGGGACACCATATATTTT. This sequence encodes CACKRDRRDTIYF.

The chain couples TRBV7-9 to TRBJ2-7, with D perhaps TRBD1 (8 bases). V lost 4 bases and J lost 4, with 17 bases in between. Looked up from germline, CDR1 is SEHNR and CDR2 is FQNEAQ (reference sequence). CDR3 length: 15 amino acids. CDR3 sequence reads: CASSSGQGGLYEQYF. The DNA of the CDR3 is TGTGCCAGCAGCTCCGGACAGGGAGGGTTGTACGAGCAGTACTTC.

CDR3 residues: CASSLGRAGRTEAFF. The CDR3 DNA sequence: TGTGCCAGCAGCTTAGGAAGGGCAGGGCGGACTGAAGCTTTCTTT. The chain is built from TRBV7-2 and TRBJ1-1; tentative D call: TRBD1 (5 bases). The CDR3 has 15 amino acids. CDR1 and CDR2 from the germline V gene are SGHTA and FQGNSA. Trimming cost V 1 base and J 5 bases, with 14 bases left between them.

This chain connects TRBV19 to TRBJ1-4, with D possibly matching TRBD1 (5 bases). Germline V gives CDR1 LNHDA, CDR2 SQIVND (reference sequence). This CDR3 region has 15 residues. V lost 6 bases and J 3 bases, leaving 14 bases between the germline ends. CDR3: CASRDPGRPNEKLFF. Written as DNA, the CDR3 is TGTGCCAGTAGAGATCCGGGACGGCCTAATGAAAAACTGTTTTTT.

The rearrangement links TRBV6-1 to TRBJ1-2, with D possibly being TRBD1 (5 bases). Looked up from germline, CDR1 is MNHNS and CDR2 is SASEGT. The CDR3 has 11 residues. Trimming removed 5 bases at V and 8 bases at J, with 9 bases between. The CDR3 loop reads CASSPGYGYTF. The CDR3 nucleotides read TGTGCCAGCAGTCCAGGGTACGGCTACACCTTC.

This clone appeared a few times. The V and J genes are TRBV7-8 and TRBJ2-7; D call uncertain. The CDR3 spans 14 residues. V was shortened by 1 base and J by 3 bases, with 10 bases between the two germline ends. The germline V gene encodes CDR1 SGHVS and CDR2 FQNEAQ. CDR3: CASSLGRSYYEQYF. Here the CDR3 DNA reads TGTGCCAGCAGCTTAGGGCGGAGTTACTACGAGCAGTACTTC.

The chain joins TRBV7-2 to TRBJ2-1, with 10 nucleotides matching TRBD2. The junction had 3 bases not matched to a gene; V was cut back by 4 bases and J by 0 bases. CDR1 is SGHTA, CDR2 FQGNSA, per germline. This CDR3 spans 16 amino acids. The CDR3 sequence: CASSSTSGASYNEQFF. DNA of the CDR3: TGTGCCAGCAGCTCTACTAGCGGGGCCTCCTACAATGAGCAGTTCTTC.

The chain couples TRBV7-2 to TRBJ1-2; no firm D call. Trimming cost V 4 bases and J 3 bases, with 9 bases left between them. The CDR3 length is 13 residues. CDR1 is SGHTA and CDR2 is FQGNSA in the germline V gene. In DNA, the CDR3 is TGTGCCAGCAGCTCTGGAAAATACTATGGCTACACCTTC. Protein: CASSSGKYYGYTF.

The DNA for the CDR3 is TGTGCCAGTAGTATAGTCGGTGCGGGGGACGAAAATCAGCCCCAGCATTTT. Translated: CASSIVGAGDENQPQHF. This chain uses TRBV19 with TRBJ1-5; D might be TRBD1 (5 bases). V dropped 1 base and J dropped 4 bases, with 17 bases sitting between them. There are 17 residues in the CDR3. The V gene's germline CDR1 is LNHDA and CDR2 SQIVND (reference sequence).

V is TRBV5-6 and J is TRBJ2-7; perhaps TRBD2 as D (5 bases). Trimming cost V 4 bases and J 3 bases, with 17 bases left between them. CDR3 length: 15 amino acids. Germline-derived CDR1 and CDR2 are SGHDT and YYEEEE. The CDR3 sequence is CASSLRRTLVYEQYF. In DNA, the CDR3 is TGTGCCAGCAGCCTCAGGAGGACTCTAGTCTACGAGCAGTACTTC.

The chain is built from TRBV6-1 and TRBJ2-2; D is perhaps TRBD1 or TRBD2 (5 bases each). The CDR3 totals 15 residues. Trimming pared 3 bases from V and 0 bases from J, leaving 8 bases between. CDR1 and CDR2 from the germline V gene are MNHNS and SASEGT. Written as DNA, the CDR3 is TGTGCCAGCAGTGATGGGGGAACGAACACCGGGGAGCTGTTTTTT. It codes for CASSDGGTNTGELFF.

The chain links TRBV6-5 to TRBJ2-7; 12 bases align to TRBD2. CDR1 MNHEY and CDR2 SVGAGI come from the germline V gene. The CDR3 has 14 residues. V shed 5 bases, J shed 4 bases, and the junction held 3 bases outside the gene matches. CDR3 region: CASSTTSGSYEQYF. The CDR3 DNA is TGTGCCAGCAGTACGACTAGCGGGAGTTACGAGCAGTACTTC.

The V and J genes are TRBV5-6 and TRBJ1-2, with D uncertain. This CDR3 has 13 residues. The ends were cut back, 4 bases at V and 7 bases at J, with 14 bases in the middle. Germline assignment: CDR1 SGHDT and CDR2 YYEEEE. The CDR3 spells CASSLFWASGYTF. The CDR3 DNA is TGTGCCAGCAGCCTCTTTTGGGCAAGTGGCTACACCTTC.